Listed here is a single T cell receptor beta chain. Only in-frame clones appear in the TCRdb table, and some are missing; sequencing was by immunoSEQ multiplex PCR. Seen here are about 390,000 clones, about 86% observed once, and the top ten hold 10%. Per germline, CDR1 MNHEY and CDR2 SMNVEV (reference sequence). Trimming cost V 6 bases and J 3 bases, with 17 bases left between them. The CDR3 is 15 amino acids. This sample is part of a study of blood T cell repertoires in COVID-19. About the study: Material from acute and convalescent COVID-19 was sourced from the United States, Italy and Spain.

The source of this sequence is a woman aged 45-65 years who had recovered from COVID-19. Sequencing used PBMCs or T cells enriched from blood (not recorded which). The chain uses TRBV27 and TRBJ1-1; a possible D gene is TRBD1 (6 bases). The CDR3, as DNA: TGTGCCAGCAGAATAGCCTCAGGGGCGGACACTGAAGCTTTCTTT. It is translated as CASRIASGADTEAFF.